This entry concerns a single TCR beta chain. The table lists this clone with a few counts. Its antigen specificity is not known. The sample holds no much larger clone one base away, and base qualities are not on file. This entry comes from a study of blood T cell repertoires in COVID-19 (dated by TCRdb to the early 2020s). The study in broad terms: Samples covering the acute and convalescent phases of COVID-19 were provided by collaborators in the United States, Italy and Spain. The material from the prospective study consisted of cDNA or gDNA derived from T cells, B-cell-depleted T cells, or PBMCs. Subjects who had been exposed to COVID-19, were actively infected with it, or had recovered from it provided the deeply sampled blood TCRbeta repertoires that made up the dataset. The repertoires were released in a freely available public database meant as a resource for research on the immune response to SARS-CoV-2. Samples were obtained from the ongoing ImmuneRACE study (first 160 participants) and from 1,200 or so subjects provided by 6 global collaborators. Sample metadata almost always included a de-identified subject ID, COVID-19 status, age in years and sex. Where HLA class I and class II types were available, the types were taken from metadata supplied by the sample provider, not from assay-based typing.

The CDR3 numbers 15 residues from cysteine through phenylalanine. This entry keeps only the CDR3 DNA: 45 bases, framed from base 1. CDR1 and CDR2, per the germline V gene, are SGHTA and FQGNSA. Trimming removed 5 bases from V and 0 bases from J, leaving 13 bases between the germline ends. The paper's findings and limits, for the study overall: The quantity of clinical and demographic metadata differed by source and by participant and was supplied without curation.

The immunoSEQ Assay, a bias-controlled multiplex PCR, was used to amplify TCRbeta CDR3 regions from genomic DNA. The authors' analysis ran thus. Nucleated cell counts per sample were estimated from amplification of reference gene primers within the assay. To quantify the absolute abundance of each unique TCRbeta CDR3 rearrangement, sequence reads were collapsed and filtered. Productive Simpson clonality was computed per sample as the square root of Simpson's diversity index over productive rearrangements. Imported from immuneACCESS, the table was reduced by TCRdb to in-frame sequences with V and J called. These copies leave out some clones; in studies compared against another copy, an unresolved V gene accounts for under half, and the cause of the remainder is not known. V and J calls plus clone size are reproduced from that table; the DNA served to infer D and trimming. The sample profile shows under 85,000 clones; over 75% of them were found once. 11% of the sample is held by the ten biggest clonotypes.

The collaborating institutions used their own protocols to collect whole blood in K2EDTA tubes. For TCRbeta analysis, collaborator samples were shipped as frozen whole blood, as isolated PBMCs, or as DNA extracted from either sample type. The specimen was peripheral blood. The rearranged chain carries TRBV7-2 and TRBJ1-1; a tentative D match to TRBD1 spans 5 bases. The source is a man between 50 and 59 years old with acute or convalescent COVID-19. The bases read TGTGCCAGCAGCGGAGACAGTACCATGAACACTGAAGCTTTCTTT. It translates to CASSGDSTMNTEAFF.